This T cell receptor beta chain is from a study of T cells in tumors after PD-1 blockade. The overall study: No patient had prior checkpoint blockade, systemic immunosuppression, or radiotherapy within 4 weeks. Patients received pembrolizumab 200 mg every 3 weeks or cemiplimab 350 mg every 2 weeks. Study outcomes and limitations: Blood contained about 43% of the tumor's TCR clonotypes.

Tumor or blood genomic DNA was sequenced, with inputs of roughly 550 ng to 6,500 ng. The junction had 4 bases not matched to a gene; V was cut back by 3 bases and J by 6 bases. The CDR3 sequence is 13 residues long. CDR1 and CDR2 (germline): KGHSH, LQKENI. Of note for this clone: Antigen: not known.

Assay used: immunoSEQ multiplex PCR; TCRdb lists only in-frame clones, some missing. The data hold fewer than 40,000 clones, with 73% observed a single time. The chain is built from TRBV18 and TRBJ1-2, with TRBD1 matching 7 bases. The sequences come from PBMCs, collected after anti-PD-1 treatment. This sequence originates from a human donor with basal cell carcinoma. The CDR3 protein is CASSPGTAHGYTF. The DNA of the CDR3 is TGTGCCAGCTCACCGGGGACAGCTCATGGCTACACCTTC. The variable domain in full, with the rest retrieved from reference TRBV18 and TRBJ1-2, is NAGVMQNPRHLVRRRGQEARLRCSPMKGHSHVYWYRQLPEEGLKFMVYLQKENIIDESGMPKERFSAEFPKEGPSILRIQQVVRGDSAAYFCASSPGTAHGYTFGSGTRLTVV.